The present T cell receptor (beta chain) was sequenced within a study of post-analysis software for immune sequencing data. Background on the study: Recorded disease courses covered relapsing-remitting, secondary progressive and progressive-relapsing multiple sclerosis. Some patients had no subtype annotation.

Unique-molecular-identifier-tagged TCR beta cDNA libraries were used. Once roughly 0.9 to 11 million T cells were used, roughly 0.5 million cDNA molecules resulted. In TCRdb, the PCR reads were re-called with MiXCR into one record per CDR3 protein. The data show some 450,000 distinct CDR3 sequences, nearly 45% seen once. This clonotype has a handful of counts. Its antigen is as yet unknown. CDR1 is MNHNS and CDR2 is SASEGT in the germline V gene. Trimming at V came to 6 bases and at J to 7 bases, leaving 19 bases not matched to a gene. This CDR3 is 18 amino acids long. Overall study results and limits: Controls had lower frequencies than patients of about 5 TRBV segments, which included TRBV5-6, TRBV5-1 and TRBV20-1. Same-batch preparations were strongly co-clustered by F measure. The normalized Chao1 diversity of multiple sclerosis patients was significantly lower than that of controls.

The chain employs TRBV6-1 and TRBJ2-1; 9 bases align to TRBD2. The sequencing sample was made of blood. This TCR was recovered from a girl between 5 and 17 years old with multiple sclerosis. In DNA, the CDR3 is TGTGCCAGCAGGGTAGACGGAACCCAAGCGGGAGGAGAAAATGAGCAGTTCTTC. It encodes CASRVDGTQAGGENEQFF.